This T cell receptor (beta chain) is from a study of identical twins. In germline, CDR1 is DFQATT, CDR2 SNEGSKA (reference sequence). This CDR3 is built from 12 residues. The V gene lost 5 bases and the J gene lost 6 bases, with 11 bases spanning the gap. Unique molecular identifiers were present on the cDNA, which also gained a universal primer site by template switching. Via MiXCR, TCRdb re-called the 5' RACE reads, giving one row per CDR3 protein. Among fewer than 550,000 distinct CDR3 sequences listed, roughly 15% were seen once. This clonotype has only a few counts. The data also belong to a second study, concerning yellow fever vaccine responses in identical twins.

The receptor's source is a young woman in good health. The rearrangement links TRBV20-1 to TRBJ2-1; weak D call: TRBD2 (5 bases). The material sequenced was CD4+ T cells sorted from blood. The CDR3 here is CSAVGLGNEQFF. CDR3 bases: TGCAGTGCTGTAGGACTGGGCAATGAGCAGTTCTTC.